A selection of T cell receptor beta chains follows, all from one sample in a study of shared clonotypes between healthy human individuals. Repertoires were generated with immunoSEQ multiplex PCR, while TCRdb's copy carries only in-frame clones and drops some. Among about 2.3 million clones listed, more than 85% were seen once. The specimen sequenced was naive CD4+ T cells from PBMCs. The receptors come from a man between 18 and 29 years old in good health. Some clones in this sample may be carry-over from other donors' samples. Both conserved end residues are part of each CDR3. D genes are given only for firm matches. The size of a clone is reported for some rows only, either as once, few or many, or as a class for expanded clones.

TRBV18,TRBJ2-1,TRBD2,NA,TGTGCCAGCTCACCACGGAACTTCCTAGCGGGAGTGTTCTTC,CASSPRNFLAGVFF
TRBV18,TRBJ1-1,NA,NA,TGTGCCAGCTCACTGGGGGGGCCTGAAGCTTTCTTT,CASSLGGPEAFF
TRBV27,TRBJ2-5,TRBD1,NA,TGTGCCAGCAGTTCAGGACAGGGACGAGAGACCCAGTACTTC,CASSSGQGRETQYF
TRBV5-1,TRBJ2-3,NA,NA,TGCGCCAGCAGCGACGGGACCACAGATACGCAGTATTTT,CASSDGTTDTQYF
TRBV4-2,TRBJ2-1,TRBD2,NA,TGTGCCAGCAGCCAGGAACCCGGGACTAGCGGGAGAAATGAGCAGTTCTTC,CASSQEPGTSGRNEQFF
TRBV7-8,TRBJ2-1,NA,NA,TGTGCCAGCAGCTTCGGAGTTTACAATGAGCAGTTCTTC,CASSFGVYNEQFF
TRBV11-2,TRBJ2-7,NA,NA,TGTGCCAGCAGCTTAGATCCCAGGGGATACGAGCAGTACTTC,CASSLDPRGYEQYF
TRBV9,TRBJ2-1,NA,NA,TGTGCCAGCAGCGTAGTTCCAGCGGATACCAATGAGCAGTTCTTC,CASSVVPADTNEQFF
TRBV19,TRBJ1-5,NA,NA,TGTGCGCAAAATCCGTCTCGCGGCTCGGCAGTCTACGCATCAGCCCAGCATTTT,CAQNPSRGSAVYASAQHF
TRBV2,TRBJ1-4,TRBD1,once,TGTGCCAGCAGGTCAGGGGGGTCTAATGAAAAACTGTTTTTT,CASRSGGSNEKLFF
TRBV18,TRBJ1-3,NA,NA,TGTGCCAGCTCACCACCTCGGGACACCCGAAACACCATATATTTT,CASSPPRDTRNTIYF
TRBV7-2,TRBJ2-3,NA,NA,TGTGCCAGCAGCCCACAGGGAAGCACAGATACGCAGTATTTT,CASSPQGSTDTQYF
TRBV28,TRBJ2-3,NA,few,TGTGCCAGCAGGCCAACAGGGACAGATACGCAGTATTTT,CASRPTGTDTQYF
TRBV13,TRBJ2-1,TRBD2,NA,TGTGCCAGCAGCTTTCGGGGCGGGAGGGTGATTGAGCAGTTCTTC,CASSFRGGRVIEQFF
TRBV6-5,TRBJ2-7,TRBD1,NA,TGTGCCAGCAGCAAAACCGGGACAGGGGGCCAAGAGCAGTACTTC,CASSKTGTGGQEQYF
TRBV19,TRBJ1-5,NA,NA,TGTGCCAGTATGGCAACCGGGGCGGTTCAGCCCCAGCATTTT,CASMATGAVQPQHF